The clone carrying this TCR beta chain was seen only once. This specimen comes from a study of blood T cell repertoires in COVID-19. Authors' processing steps: The authors estimated nucleated cell counts from reference gene primer amplification. Profiling relied on immunoSEQ multiplex PCR, and the TCRdb table lists in-frame clones only, not all of them. Clonal size and the V and J genes are those of that table, whereas D and trimming came from the DNA. The data contain around 190,000 clones, around 84% of them singletons. V shed 3 bases and J shed 10 bases, with 15 bases lying between them. Per the germline V gene, CDR1 is MDHEN and CDR2 is SYDVKM. This CDR3 has 13 residues.

The sequence was collected from a woman at least 80 years old with acute or convalescent COVID-19. V usage is TRBV28 and J usage is TRBJ1-2; D perhaps matches TRBD1 (5 bases). The specimen sequenced was peripheral blood. In nucleotides, the CDR3 is TGTGCCAGCAGTTTGGGGCAGAGAACCTACTACACCTTC. Its protein is CASSLGQRTYYTF.